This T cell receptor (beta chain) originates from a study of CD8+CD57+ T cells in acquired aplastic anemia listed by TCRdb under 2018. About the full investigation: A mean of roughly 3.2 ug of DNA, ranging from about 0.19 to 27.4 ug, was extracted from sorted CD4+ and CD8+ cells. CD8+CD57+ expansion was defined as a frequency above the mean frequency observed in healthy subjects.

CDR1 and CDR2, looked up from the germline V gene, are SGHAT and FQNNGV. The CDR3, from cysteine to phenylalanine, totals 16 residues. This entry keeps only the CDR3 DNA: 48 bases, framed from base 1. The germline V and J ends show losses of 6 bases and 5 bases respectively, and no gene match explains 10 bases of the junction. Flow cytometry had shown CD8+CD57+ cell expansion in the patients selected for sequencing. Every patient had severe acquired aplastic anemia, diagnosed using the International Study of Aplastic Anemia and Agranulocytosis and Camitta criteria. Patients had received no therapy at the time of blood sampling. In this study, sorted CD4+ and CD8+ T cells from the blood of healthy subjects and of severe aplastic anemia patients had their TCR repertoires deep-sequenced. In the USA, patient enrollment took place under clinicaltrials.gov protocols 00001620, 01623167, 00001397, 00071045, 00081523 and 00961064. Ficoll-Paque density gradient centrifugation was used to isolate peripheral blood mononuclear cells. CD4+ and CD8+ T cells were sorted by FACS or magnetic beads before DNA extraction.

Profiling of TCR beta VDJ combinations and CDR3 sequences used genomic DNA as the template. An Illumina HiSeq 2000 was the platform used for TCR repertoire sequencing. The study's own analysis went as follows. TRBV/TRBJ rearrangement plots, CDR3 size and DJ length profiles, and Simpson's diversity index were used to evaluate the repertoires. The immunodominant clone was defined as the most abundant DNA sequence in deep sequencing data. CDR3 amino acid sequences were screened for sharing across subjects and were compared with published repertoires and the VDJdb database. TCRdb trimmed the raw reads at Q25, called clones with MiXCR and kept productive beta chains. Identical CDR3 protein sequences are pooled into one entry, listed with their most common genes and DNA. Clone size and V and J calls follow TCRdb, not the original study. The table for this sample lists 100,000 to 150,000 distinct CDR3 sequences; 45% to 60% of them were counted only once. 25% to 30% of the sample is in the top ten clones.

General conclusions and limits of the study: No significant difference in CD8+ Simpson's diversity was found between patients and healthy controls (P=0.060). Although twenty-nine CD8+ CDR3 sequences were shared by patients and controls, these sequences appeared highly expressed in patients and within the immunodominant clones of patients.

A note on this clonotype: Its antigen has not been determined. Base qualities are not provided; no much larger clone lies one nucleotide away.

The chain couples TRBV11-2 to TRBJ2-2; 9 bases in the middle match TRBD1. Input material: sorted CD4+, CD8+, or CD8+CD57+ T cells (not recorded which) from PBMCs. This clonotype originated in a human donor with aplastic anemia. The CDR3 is CASSPTGGMRTGELFF. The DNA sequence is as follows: TGTGCCAGCAGTCCCACAGGGGGCATGAGGACCGGGGAGCTGTTTTTT.